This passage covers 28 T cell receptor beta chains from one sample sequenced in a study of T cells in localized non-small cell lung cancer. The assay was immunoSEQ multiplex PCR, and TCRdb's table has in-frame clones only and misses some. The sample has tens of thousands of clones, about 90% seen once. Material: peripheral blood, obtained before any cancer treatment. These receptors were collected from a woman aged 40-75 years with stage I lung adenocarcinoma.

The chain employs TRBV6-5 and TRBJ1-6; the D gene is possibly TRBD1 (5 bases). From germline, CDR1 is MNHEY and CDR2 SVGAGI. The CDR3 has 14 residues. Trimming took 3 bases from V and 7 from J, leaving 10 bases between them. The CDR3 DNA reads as TGTGCCAGCAGTTATGGGGCAGAAAATTCACCCCTCCACTTT. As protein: CASSYGAENSPLHF.

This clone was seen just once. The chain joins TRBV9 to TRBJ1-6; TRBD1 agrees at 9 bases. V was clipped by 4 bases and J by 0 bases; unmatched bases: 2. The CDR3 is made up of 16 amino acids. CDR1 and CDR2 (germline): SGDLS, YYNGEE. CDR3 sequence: CASSPTGGSYNSPLHF. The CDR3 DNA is TGTGCCAGCAGCCCGACAGGGGGCTCCTATAATTCACCCCTCCACTTT.

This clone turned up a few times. The DNA of the CDR3 is TGTGCCAGCGGACAAGAGTATGGCTACACCTTC. Translating it yields CASGQEYGYTF. This chain links TRBV2 with TRBJ1-2, with D tentatively TRBD1 (5 bases). Germline CDR1 reads SNHLY; CDR2 reads FYNNEI. V was shortened by 8 bases and J by 5 bases, with 9 bases between the two germline ends. The CDR3 totals 11 residues.

The CDR3 DNA sequence: TGTGCCAGCAGCGTAGCCCGGGACACTCCGAACACTGAAGCTTTCTTT. Protein product: CASSVARDTPNTEAFF. The chain couples TRBV9 to TRBJ1-1; the D gene is possibly TRBD1 (6 bases). The CDR3 loop spans 16 amino acids. V was shortened by 0 bases and J by 1 base, with 13 bases between the two germline ends. Per germline, CDR1 SGDLS and CDR2 YYNGEE.

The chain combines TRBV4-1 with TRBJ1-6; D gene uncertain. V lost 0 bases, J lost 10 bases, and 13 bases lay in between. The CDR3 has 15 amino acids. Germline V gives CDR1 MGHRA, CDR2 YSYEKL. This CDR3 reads CASSQESGERSPLHF. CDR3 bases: TGCGCCAGCAGCCAAGAGTCGGGAGAGAGGTCACCCCTCCACTTT.

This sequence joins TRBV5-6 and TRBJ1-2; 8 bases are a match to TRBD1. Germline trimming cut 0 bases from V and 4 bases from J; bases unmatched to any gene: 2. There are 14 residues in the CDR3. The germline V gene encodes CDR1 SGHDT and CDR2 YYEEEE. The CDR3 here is CASSLGQGSYGYTF. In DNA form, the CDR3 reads TGTGCCAGCAGCTTGGGACAGGGGTCCTATGGCTACACCTTC.

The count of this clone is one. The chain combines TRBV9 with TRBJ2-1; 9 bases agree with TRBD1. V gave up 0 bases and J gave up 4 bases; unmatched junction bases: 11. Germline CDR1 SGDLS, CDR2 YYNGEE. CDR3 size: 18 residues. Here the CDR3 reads CASSVGGAGQGRYNEQFF. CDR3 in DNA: TGTGCCAGCAGCGTAGGGGGAGCGGGACAGGGTAGGTACAATGAGCAGTTCTTC.

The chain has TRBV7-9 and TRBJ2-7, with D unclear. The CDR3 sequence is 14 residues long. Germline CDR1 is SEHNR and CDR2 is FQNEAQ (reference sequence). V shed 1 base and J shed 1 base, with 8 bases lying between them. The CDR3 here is CASSLVAASYEQYF. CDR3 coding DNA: TGTGCCAGCAGCTTAGTGGCGGCGTCCTACGAGCAGTACTTC.

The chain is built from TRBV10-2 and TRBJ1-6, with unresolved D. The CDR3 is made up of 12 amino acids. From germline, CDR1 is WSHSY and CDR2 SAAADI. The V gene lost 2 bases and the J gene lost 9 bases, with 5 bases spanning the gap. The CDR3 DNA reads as TGCGCCAGCAGTGAGCCGCCTTCACCCCTCCACTTT. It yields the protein CASSEPPSPLHF.

This chain's CDR3 is CASSQSGTRNEKLFF. The CDR3 DNA sequence: TGTGCCAGCAGCCAATCCGGGACAAGAAATGAAAAACTGTTTTTT. J is TRBJ1-4 and V is TRBV5-4; maybe TRBD1 (6 bases). This CDR3 region has 15 residues. Deletions cut 4 bases from V and 5 bases from J, with 15 bases between. Germline assignment: CDR1 SGHNT and CDR2 YYREEE (reference sequence).

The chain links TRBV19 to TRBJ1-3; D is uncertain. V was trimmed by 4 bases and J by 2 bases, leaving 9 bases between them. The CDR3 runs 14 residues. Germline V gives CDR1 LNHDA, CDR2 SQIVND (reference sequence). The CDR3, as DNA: TGTGCCAGTAGTACAGAAGGCCCTGGAAACACCATATATTTT. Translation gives CASSTEGPGNTIYF.

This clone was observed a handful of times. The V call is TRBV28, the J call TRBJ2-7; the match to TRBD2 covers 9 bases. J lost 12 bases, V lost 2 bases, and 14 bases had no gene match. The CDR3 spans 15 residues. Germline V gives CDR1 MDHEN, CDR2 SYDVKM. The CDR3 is CASSLIGASGDQTYF. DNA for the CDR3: TGTGCCAGCAGTTTAATCGGGGCTAGCGGGGATCAGACGTACTTC.

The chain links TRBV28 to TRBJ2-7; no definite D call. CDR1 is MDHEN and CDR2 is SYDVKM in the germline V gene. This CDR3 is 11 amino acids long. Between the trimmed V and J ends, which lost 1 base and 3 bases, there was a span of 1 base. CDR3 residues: CASSLYYEQYF. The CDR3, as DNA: TGTGCCAGCAGTTTATACTACGAGCAGTACTTC.

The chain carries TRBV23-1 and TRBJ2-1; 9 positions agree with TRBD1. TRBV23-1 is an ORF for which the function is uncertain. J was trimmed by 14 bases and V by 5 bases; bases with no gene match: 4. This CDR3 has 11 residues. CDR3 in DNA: TGCGCCAGCAGTGACAGGGGGGATGAGTTCTTC. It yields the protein CASSDRGDEFF.

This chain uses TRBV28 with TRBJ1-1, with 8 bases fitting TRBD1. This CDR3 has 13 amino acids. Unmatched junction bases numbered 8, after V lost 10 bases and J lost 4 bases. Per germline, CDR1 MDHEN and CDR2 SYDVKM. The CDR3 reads CATEQGGSTEAFF. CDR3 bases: TGTGCCACCGAACAGGGGGGAAGCACTGAAGCTTTCTTT.

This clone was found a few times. The CDR3 loop is CASSPLQQNTEAFF. The CDR3 coding sequence is TGTGCCAGCAGCCCACTTCAGCAGAACACTGAAGCTTTCTTT. This chain links TRBV9 with TRBJ1-1; D uncertain. Germline V gene data show CDR1 as SGDLS and CDR2 as YYNGEE. The CDR3 spans 14 residues. With 4 bases removed from V and 1 base from J, the gap between germline ends came to 11 bases.

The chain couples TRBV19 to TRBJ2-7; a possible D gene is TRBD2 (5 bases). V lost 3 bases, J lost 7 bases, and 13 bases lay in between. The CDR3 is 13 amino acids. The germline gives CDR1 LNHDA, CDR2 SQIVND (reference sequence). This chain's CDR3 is CASSIREDREQYF. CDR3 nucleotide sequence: TGTGCCAGTAGTATCCGGGAAGATCGGGAGCAGTACTTC.

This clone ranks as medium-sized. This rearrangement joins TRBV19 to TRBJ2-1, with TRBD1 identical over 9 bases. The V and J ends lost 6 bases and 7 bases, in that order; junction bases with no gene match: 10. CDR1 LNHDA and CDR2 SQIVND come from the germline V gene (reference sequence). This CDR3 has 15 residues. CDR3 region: CASSIFGTGLNEQFF. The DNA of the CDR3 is TGTGCCAGTAGCATCTTCGGGACAGGGTTGAATGAGCAGTTCTTC. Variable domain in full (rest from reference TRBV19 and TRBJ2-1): DGGITQSPKYLFRKEGQNVTLSCEQNLNHDAMYWYRQDPGQGLRLIYYSQIVNDFQKGDIAEGYSVSREKKESFPLTVTSAQKNPTAFYLCASSIFGTGLNEQFFGPGTRLTVL.

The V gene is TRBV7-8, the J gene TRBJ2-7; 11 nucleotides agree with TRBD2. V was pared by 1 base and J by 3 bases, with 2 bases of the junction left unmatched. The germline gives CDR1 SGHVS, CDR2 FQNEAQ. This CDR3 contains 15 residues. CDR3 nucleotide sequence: TGTGCCAGCAGCTTAGTGGGGACTAGCGGCTACGAGCAGTACTTC. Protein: CASSLVGTSGYEQYF.

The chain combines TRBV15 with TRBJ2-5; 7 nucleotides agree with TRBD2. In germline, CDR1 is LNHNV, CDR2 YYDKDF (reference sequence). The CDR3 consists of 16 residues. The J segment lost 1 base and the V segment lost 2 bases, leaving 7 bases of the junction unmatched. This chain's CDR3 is CATSRFRGGLQETQYF. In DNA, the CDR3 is TGTGCCACCAGCAGATTCCGCGGGGGACTCCAAGAGACCCAGTACTTC.

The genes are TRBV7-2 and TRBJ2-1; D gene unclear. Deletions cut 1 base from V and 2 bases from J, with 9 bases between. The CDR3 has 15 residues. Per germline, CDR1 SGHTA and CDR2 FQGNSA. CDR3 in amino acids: CASSLEGFPYNEQFF. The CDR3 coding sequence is TGTGCCAGCAGCTTAGAGGGCTTCCCCTACAATGAGCAGTTCTTC. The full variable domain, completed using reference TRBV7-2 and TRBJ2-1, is GAGVSQSPSNKVTEKGKDVELRCDPISGHTALYWYRQSLGQGLEFLIYFQGNSAPDKSGLPSDRFSAERTGGSVSTLTIQRTQQEDSAVYLCASSLEGFPYNEQFFGPGTRLTVL.

The DNA of the CDR3 is TGTGCCAGCAGTGTTGAAGAAAGGGGTACAGATACGCAGTATTTT. It yields the protein CASSVEERGTDTQYF. This chain uses TRBV6-1 with TRBJ2-3, with D perhaps matching TRBD1 (5 bases). Germline CDR1 reads MNHNS; CDR2 reads SASEGT. The CDR3 spans 15 residues. V lost 4 bases and J lost 3, with 14 bases in between.

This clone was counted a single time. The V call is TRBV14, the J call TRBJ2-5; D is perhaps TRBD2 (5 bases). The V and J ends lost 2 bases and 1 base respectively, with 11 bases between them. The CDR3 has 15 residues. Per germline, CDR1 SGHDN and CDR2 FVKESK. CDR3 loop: CASSQLGLAQETQYF. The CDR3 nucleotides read TGTGCCAGCAGCCAACTTGGTCTAGCCCAAGAGACCCAGTACTTC.

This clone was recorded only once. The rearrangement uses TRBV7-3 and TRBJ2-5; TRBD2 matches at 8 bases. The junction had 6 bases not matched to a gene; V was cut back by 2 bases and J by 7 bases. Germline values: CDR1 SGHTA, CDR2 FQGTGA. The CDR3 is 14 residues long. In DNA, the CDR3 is TGTGCCAGCAGCTTACGGGGGGGCGATCCGACCCAGTACTTC. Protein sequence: CASSLRGGDPTQYF.

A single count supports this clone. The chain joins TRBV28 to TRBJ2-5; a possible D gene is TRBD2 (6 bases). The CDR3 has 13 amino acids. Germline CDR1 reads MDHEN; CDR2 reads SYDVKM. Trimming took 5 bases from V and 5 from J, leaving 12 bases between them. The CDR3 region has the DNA TGTGCCAGCAGTCAATCGGGGGTGGAGACCCAGTACTTC. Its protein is CASSQSGVETQYF.

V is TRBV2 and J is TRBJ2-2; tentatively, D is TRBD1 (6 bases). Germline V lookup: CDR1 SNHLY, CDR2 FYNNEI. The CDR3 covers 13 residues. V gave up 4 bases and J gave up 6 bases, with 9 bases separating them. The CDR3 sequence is CASSGQGPGELFF. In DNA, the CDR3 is TGTGCCAGCAGTGGCCAGGGGCCCGGGGAGCTGTTTTTT.

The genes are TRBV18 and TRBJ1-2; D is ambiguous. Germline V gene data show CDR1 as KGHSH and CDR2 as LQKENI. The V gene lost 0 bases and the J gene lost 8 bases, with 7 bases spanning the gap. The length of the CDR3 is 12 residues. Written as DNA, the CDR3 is TGTGCCAGCTCACCACCCAAGGGAGGCTACACCTTC. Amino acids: CASSPPKGGYTF.

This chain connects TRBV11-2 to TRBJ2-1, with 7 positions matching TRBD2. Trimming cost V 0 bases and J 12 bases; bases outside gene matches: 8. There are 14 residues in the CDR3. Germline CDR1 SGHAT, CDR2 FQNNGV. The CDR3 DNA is TGTGCCAGCAGCTTAGATTGGACTAGTCAGGTGCAGTTCTTC. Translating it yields CASSLDWTSQVQFF.